This T cell receptor (beta chain) was profiled in a study of blood T cell repertoires in COVID-19. For the study at large: Samples taken during acute and convalescent COVID-19 were collected in the United States, Italy and Spain. Sample material is recorded as cDNA or gDNA derived from T cells, B-cell-depleted T cells, or PBMCs.

Per the original data handling: Estimated nucleated cell counts came from reference gene primer amplification. Sequenced by immunoSEQ multiplex PCR; TCRdb stores in-frame clones only, minus some. V and J calls and clone size come straight from that table; D and trimming were deduced from the DNA. Found here are approximately 350,000 clones, around 92% of them singletons; the top ten hold 3%. Seattle-derived patients entered the study during active infection and were followed longitudinally. The germline V gene has CDR1 LNHNV and CDR2 YYDKDF (reference sequence). The CDR3 has 15 residues. The V and J ends lost 4 bases and 5 bases, in that order; junction bases with no gene match: 9.

Material for sequencing was peripheral blood. The clonotype comes from a woman aged 25-40 years with COVID-19, enrolled during active disease. The chain is built from TRBV15 and TRBJ2-5, with TRBD1 matching over 8 bases. The CDR3 DNA sequence: TGTGCCACCAGCACCCGACAGGGGCGTGGGGAGACCCAGTACTTC. Its protein is CATSTRQGRGETQYF.